A selection of T cell receptor beta chains follows, all from one sample in a study of molecular identifiers for immune sequencing clone quantification. MiXCR, applied by TCRdb to the PCR reads, yields one record per CDR3 protein. The profile shows more than 35,000 distinct CDR3 sequences, 19% of them singletons. The material sequenced was naive CD8+ T cells from blood, with Jurkat cell RNA spiked in. The receptors stem from a human donor in good health. Some libraries in this study had Jurkat cell RNA spiked in. Each CDR3 is given with its conserved first and last residue. The D gene is left open where the match is weak. Rows may omit the clone size; those that give it use once, few, many or a size class.

few	TRBD2	TRBV5-5	TRBJ2-1	CASSQTSGISHEQFF	TGTGCCAGCAGCCAAACTAGCGGGATCTCCCATGAGCAGTTCTTC
many	.	TRBV12-3/TRBV12-4	TRBJ2-1	CASSPYSGTYNEQFF	TGTGCCAGCAGTCCTTATTCTGGGACTTACAATGAGCAGTTCTTC
many	TRBD2	TRBV4-1	TRBJ2-7	CASSQGTGGNYEQYF	TGCGCCAGCAGCCAAGGAACGGGAGGAAACTACGAGCAGTACTTC
many	.	TRBV7-8	TRBJ1-1	CASSADSFMNTEAFF	TGTGCCAGCAGCGCGGACAGTTTCATGAACACTGAAGCTTTCTTT
few	.	TRBV28	TRBJ2-1	CASSLRDILPYNEQFF	TGTGCCAGCAGTTTGAGGGACATCTTACCCTACAATGAGCAGTTCTTC
many	TRBD2	TRBV7-9	TRBJ2-7	CASSFQSFGREDGEQYF	TGTGCCAGCAGTTTCCAGTCTTTCGGGCGGGAGGACGGCGAGCAGTACTTC
many	.	TRBV27	TRBJ2-3	CASSLDIGGSTDTQYF	TGTGCCAGCAGTTTAGATATAGGCGGTAGCACAGATACGCAGTATTTT
few	.	TRBV12-3/TRBV12-4	TRBJ1-1	CASSLWGGGTEAFF	TGTGCCAGCAGTTTATGGGGAGGGGGCACTGAAGCTTTCTTT
few	TRBD2	TRBV27	TRBJ2-1	CASSLLAGEQFF	TGTGCCAGCAGTTTGCTAGCGGGTGAGCAGTTCTTC
many	.	TRBV2	TRBJ2-3	CASSFLLDTQYF	TGTGCCAGCAGTTTTTTGTTGGATACGCAGTATTTT
few	.	TRBV11-2	TRBJ2-3	CASSPFVSGGADTQYF	TGTGCCAGCAGCCCCTTTGTTAGTGGGGGCGCAGATACGCAGTATTTT
many	.	TRBV19	TRBJ1-5	CASSIGTPRGYSNQPQHF	TGTGCCAGTAGTATCGGCACACCGAGGGGGTATAGCAATCAGCCCCAGCATTTT
many	TRBD1	TRBV19	TRBJ2-7	CASSPTGTYEQYF	TGTGCCAGTAGTCCGACAGGGACCTACGAGCAGTACTTC
medium-sized	TRBD2	TRBV28	TRBJ2-3	CASYRDRGGTDTQYF	TGTGCCAGCTACCGAGACCGGGGGGGCACAGATACGCAGTATTTT
.	TRBD2	TRBV7-9	TRBJ2-3	CASSTLAGEYF	TGTGCCAGCAGCACTCTAGCGGGAGAGTATTTT
many	TRBD2	TRBV4-1	TRBJ2-1	CASSRGGGAPYNEQFF	TGCGCCAGCAGCCGGGGCGGGGGGGCCCCTTACAATGAGCAGTTCTTC
many	.	TRBV27	TRBJ2-7	CASSSPGPVGYEQYF	TGTGCCAGCAGTTCCCCAGGGCCGGTGGGCTACGAGCAGTACTTC
many	TRBD2	TRBV5-1	TRBJ2-7	CASSYTSGTNSYEQYF	TGCGCCAGCAGCTACACTAGCGGGACTAACTCCTACGAGCAGTACTTC
many	.	TRBV6-5	TRBJ2-3	CASTEPQEDTQYF	TGTGCCAGCACCGAACCCCAAGAAGATACGCAGTATTTT
.	TRBD2	TRBV3-1	TRBJ2-5	CASSHEGSGDPRETQYF	TGTGCCAGCAGCCACGAGGGGAGCGGGGACCCCAGGGAGACCCAGTACTTC
many	.	TRBV27	TRBJ2-2	CASSSDVNTGELFF	TGTGCCAGCAGTTCGGACGTTAACACCGGGGAGCTGTTTTTT
.	.	TRBV7-3	TRBJ2-1	CASSSSGTNEQFF	TGTGCCAGCAGCTCCTCTGGGACCAATGAGCAGTTCTTC
many	.	TRBV20-1	TRBJ2-5	CSARGGAETQETQYF	TGCAGTGCTAGGGGTGGGGCCGAGACCCAAGAGACCCAGTACTTC
.	.	TRBV29-1	TRBJ2-7	CSVEDPDKSPYEQYF	TGCAGCGTTGAAGATCCGGACAAGAGCCCCTACGAGCAGTACTTC
.	.	TRBV24-1	TRBJ2-3	CVTSDGGLIDVTDTQYF	TGTGTCACCAGTGATGGAGGACTTATCGATGTTACAGATACGCAGTATTTT
once	.	TRBV28	TRBJ1-5	CASSHYPPVFAVGSTDTQHF	TGTGCCAGCAGCCATTATCCCCCTGTGTTTGCGGTGGGGTCTACAGATACGCAGCATTTT
.	TRBD2	TRBV29-1	TRBJ2-1	CSVVAGTYNEQFF	TGCAGCGTTGTAGCGGGGACTTACAATGAGCAGTTCTTC
.	TRBD2	TRBV27	TRBJ2-7	CASSFLAGAHEQYF	TGTGCCAGCAGTTTTCTAGCGGGAGCACACGAGCAGTACTTC
many	.	TRBV19	TRBJ1-1	CASSKIGPPNTEAFF	TGTGCCAGTAGCAAAATCGGTCCGCCGAACACTGAAGCTTTCTTT
many	.	TRBV10-3	TRBJ1-1	CAISDVLNTEAFF	TGTGCCATCAGTGATGTCCTGAACACTGAAGCTTTCTTT
.	.	TRBV27	TRBJ2-7	CASSFGYGGHEQYF	TGTGCCAGCAGTTTTGGGTACGGGGGGCACGAGCAGTACTTC
medium-sized	TRBD1	TRBV27	TRBJ2-3	CASSSGQGTDTQYF	TGTGCCAGCAGTTCCGGACAGGGCACAGATACGCAGTATTTT
many	TRBD2	TRBV27	TRBJ2-2	CASTPQRELSGELFF	TGTGCCAGCACTCCCCAGCGGGAGTTGAGCGGGGAGCTGTTTTTT
.	TRBD2	TRBV4-3	TRBJ2-3	CASSQDYLSGRADTQYF	TGCGCCAGCAGCCAAGATTATCTCAGCGGGAGAGCAGATACGCAGTATTTT
many	.	TRBV19	TRBJ1-6	CASSTWGQHNSPLHF	TGTGCCAGTAGTACCTGGGGCCAACATAATTCACCCCTCCACTTT
many	.	TRBV5-1	TRBJ2-3	CASSLGEWYSSTDTQYF	TGCGCCAGCAGCTTGGGGGAGTGGTATAGTAGCACAGATACGCAGTATTTT
many	.	TRBV28	TRBJ2-3	CASEGSTDTQYF	TGTGCCAGTGAGGGAAGCACAGATACGCAGTATTTT